A single T cell receptor beta chain is shown here with its context. The germline V gene has CDR1 KGHSH and CDR2 LQKENI. The junction had 3 bases not matched to a gene; V was cut back by 5 bases and J by 1 base. CDR3 size: 14 residues. Sequencing was performed with immunoSEQ multiplex PCR; in TCRdb, only in-frame clones are kept and a portion is missing. The sample includes roughly 250,000 clones, around 90% of them seen just once. This sample is part of a study of blood T cell repertoires in COVID-19. Material for sequencing was peripheral blood. This TCR was sampled from a woman in her twenties or thirties with acute or convalescent COVID-19. J is TRBJ1-1 and V is TRBV18; 8 nucleotides align to TRBD1. For the CDR3, the DNA is TGTGCCAGCTCATCCACAGGGGGGAACACTGAAGCTTTCTTT. Protein product: CASSSTGGNTEAFF.